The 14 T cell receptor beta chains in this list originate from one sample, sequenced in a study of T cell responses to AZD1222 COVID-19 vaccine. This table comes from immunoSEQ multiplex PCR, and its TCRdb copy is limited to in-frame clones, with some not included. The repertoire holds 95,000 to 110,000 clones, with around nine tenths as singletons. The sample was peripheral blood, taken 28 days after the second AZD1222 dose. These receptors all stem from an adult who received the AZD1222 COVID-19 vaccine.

CDR3 sequence (DNA): TGTGCCACCAGCGCACAGGGGGCCCATCAGCCCCAGCATTTT. Translating it yields CATSAQGAHQPQHF. The chain couples TRBV15 to TRBJ1-5; 9 bases align to TRBD1. V was clipped by 5 bases and J by 5 bases; unmatched bases: 4. The CDR3 totals 14 residues. Germline loops: CDR1 LNHNV, CDR2 YYDKDF (reference sequence).

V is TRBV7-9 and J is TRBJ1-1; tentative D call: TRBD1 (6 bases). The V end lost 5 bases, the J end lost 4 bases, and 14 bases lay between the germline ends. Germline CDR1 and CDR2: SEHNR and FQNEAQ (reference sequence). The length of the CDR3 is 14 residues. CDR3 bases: TGTGCCAGCAGCCCGGTCCGAGGGGGCACTGAAGCTTTCTTT. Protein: CASSPVRGGTEAFF.

This CDR3 reads CASSPRTGSNEKLFF. Here the CDR3 DNA reads TGTGCCAGCAGCCCCCGGACAGGGAGTAATGAAAAACTGTTTTTT. This chain joins TRBV7-7 and TRBJ1-4, with 8 bases that match TRBD1. Germline CDR1 reads SSHAT; CDR2 reads FNYEAQ (reference sequence). The CDR3 sequence is 15 residues long. With V trimmed by 5 bases and J by 4 bases, 6 bases remained unmatched.

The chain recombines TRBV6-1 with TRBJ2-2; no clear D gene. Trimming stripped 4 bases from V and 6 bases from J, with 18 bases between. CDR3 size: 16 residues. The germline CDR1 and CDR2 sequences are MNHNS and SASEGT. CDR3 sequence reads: CASSGRASTRPGELFF. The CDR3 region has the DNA TGTGCCAGCAGTGGAAGGGCCTCAACGCGTCCCGGGGAGCTGTTTTTT.

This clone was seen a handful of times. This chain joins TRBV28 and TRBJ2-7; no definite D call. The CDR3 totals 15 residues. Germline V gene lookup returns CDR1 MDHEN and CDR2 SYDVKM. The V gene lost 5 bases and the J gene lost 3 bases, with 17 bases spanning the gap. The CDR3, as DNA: TGTGCCAGCAGTCCGCCCCCTGCAGGCATCTACGAGCAGTACTTC. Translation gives CASSPPPAGIYEQYF.

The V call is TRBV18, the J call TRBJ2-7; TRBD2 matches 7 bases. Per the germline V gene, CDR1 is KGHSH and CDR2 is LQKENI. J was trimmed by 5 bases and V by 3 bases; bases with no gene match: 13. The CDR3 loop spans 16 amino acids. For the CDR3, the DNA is TGTGCCAGCTCACCTTCCCGGGGGGAAGGGACTGACGAGCAGTACTTC. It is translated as CASSPSRGEGTDEQYF.

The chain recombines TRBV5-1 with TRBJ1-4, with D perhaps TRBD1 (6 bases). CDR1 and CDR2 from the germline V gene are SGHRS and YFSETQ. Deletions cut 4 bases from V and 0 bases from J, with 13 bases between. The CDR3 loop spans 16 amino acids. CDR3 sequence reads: CASSLRGDTTNEKLFF. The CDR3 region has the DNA TGCGCCAGCAGCCTCAGGGGCGATACAACTAATGAAAAACTGTTTTTT.

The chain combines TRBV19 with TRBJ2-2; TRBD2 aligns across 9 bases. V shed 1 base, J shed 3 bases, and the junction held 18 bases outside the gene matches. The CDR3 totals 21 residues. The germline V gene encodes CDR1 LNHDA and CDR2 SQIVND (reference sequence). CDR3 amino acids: CASSIAGKMGASGTYTGELFF. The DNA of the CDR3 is TGTGCCAGTAGTATAGCGGGTAAAATGGGGGCTAGCGGGACTTACACCGGGGAGCTGTTTTTT.

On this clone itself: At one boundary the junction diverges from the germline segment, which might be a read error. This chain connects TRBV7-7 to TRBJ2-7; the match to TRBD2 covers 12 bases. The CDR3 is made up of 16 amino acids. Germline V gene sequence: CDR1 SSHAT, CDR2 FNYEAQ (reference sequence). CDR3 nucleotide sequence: TGTGCTAGCAGCTTGGGACCGGGACTAGCGGGTGGCGAGCAGTACTTC. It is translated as CASSLGPGLAGGEQYF.

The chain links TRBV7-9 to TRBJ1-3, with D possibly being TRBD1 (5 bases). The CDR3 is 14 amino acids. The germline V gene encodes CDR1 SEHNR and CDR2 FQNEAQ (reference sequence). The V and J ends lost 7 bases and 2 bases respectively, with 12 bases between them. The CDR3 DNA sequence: TGTGCCAGCAAGACCGAGGGGCCTGGAAACACCATATATTTT. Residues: CASKTEGPGNTIYF.

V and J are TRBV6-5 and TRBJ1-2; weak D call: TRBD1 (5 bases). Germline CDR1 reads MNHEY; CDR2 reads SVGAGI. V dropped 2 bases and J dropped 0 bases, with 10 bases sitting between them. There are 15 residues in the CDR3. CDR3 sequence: CASSYGRAPNYGYTF. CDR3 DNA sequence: TGTGCCAGCAGTTACGGCAGGGCCCCTAACTATGGCTACACCTTC.

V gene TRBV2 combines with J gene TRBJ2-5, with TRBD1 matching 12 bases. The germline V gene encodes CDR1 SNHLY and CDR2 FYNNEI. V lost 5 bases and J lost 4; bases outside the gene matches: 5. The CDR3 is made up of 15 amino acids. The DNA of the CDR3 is TGTGCCAGCAGTCGGGACAGGGGGCAAGGAGAGACCCAGTACTTC. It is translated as CASSRDRGQGETQYF.

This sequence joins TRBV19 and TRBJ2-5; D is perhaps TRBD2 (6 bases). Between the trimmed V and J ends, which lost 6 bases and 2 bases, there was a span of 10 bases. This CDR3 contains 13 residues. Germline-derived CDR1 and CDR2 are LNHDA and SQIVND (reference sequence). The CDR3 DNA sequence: TGTGCCAGTAGCAGCGGACTACAAGAGACCCAGTACTTC. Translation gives CASSSGLQETQYF.

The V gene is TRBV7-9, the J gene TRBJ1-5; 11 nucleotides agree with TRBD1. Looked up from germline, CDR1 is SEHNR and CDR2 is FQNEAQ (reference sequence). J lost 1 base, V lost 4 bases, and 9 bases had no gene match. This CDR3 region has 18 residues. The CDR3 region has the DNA TGTGCCAGCAGCTCCCCCGGGACAGGGGGGGAAAGCAATCAGCCCCAGCATTTT. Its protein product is CASSSPGTGGESNQPQHF.